This T cell receptor (beta chain) was retrieved from a study of blood T cell repertoires in COVID-19. Measured with immunoSEQ multiplex PCR; TCRdb has only the in-frame clones, and not every one. The table includes 9,100 or so clones, 70% to 90% detected once. The CDR3 covers 17 residues. Germline assignment: CDR1 SEHNR and CDR2 FQNEAQ (reference sequence). The germline V and J ends were trimmed by 6 bases and 5 bases, with 22 bases remaining between them. Specimen: peripheral blood. The receptor was isolated from a human donor with active COVID-19. The donor label of this sample is uncertain. The rearrangement joins TRBV7-9 to TRBJ1-4; no clear D. The CDR3 DNA reads as TGTGCCAGCAGTTTGAATAGGATGGGCAGGCCGAATGAAAAACTGTTTTTT. This encodes CASSLNRMGRPNEKLFF.